The clone carrying this TCR beta chain was seen at least ten times. Clones were sequenced by immunoSEQ multiplex PCR, and TCRdb holds only the in-frame ones, with some missing. This table holds 500,000 to 600,000 clones, roughly 91% found once. This sample was included in a study of blood T cell repertoires in COVID-19. The V end was cut by 1 base, the J end by 4 bases, with 7 bases between. Germline V gene lookup returns CDR1 SGHRS and CDR2 YFSETQ. The CDR3 runs 13 residues. The sequencing input was peripheral blood. The chain joins TRBV5-1 to TRBJ2-3; D is ambiguous. The receptor was isolated from a woman in her fifties or sixties with COVID-19, enrolled during active disease. CDR3 in amino acids: CASSLNLADTQYF. CDR3 nucleotide sequence: TGCGCCAGCAGCTTGAACTTAGCAGATACGCAGTATTTT.